This T cell receptor beta chain appears in the sequencing data of a study of blood T cell repertoires in COVID-19 (dated by TCRdb to the early 2020s). Regarding the complete study: The collaborator samples originated in the United States, Italy and Spain and spanned the acute and convalescent phases of COVID-19. The material from the prospective study consisted of cDNA or gDNA derived from T cells, B-cell-depleted T cells, or PBMCs. Subjects who had been exposed to COVID-19, were actively infected with it, or had recovered from it provided the deeply sampled blood TCRbeta repertoires that made up the dataset. The repertoires were made available in a free public database intended to serve as a resource for research on the immune response to SARS-CoV-2. The samples were drawn from the first 160 participants of the ongoing ImmuneRACE study and from over a thousand subjects provided by 6 global collaborators. The sample metadata nearly always contained a de-identified subject ID, COVID-19 status, age in years and sex. Where available, HLA class I and class II types were obtained from metadata supplied by the sample provider rather than from assay-based typing.

Collaborating institutions collected whole blood in K2EDTA tubes following their own protocols. For TCRbeta analysis, collaborator samples were shipped as frozen whole blood, as isolated PBMCs, or as DNA extracted from either sample type. Per the germline V gene, SGHTS is the CDR1 and YDEGEE is the CDR2. Including the terminal cysteine and phenylalanine, the CDR3 comprises 15 residues. Solely the CDR3 DNA is kept, with 45 bases framed from the first base. Compared with germline, V lacks 0 bases and J lacks 1 base; bases without a gene match: 3. This clone was detected only a few times. Its specific antigen is unknown. No much larger clonotype is one base removed from it; base qualities were not supplied. The investigation overall reported the following: How much clinical and demographic metadata was included differed by source and by participant, and the metadata was provided uncurated.

TCRbeta CDR3 regions were amplified from genomic DNA using the immunoSEQ Assay, a bias-controlled multiplex PCR. The source study handled its data this way. Nucleated cell counts per sample were estimated from amplification of reference gene primers within the assay. To quantify the absolute abundance of each unique TCRbeta CDR3 rearrangement, sequence reads were collapsed and filtered. Productive Simpson clonality was computed per sample as the square root of Simpson's diversity index over productive rearrangements. TCRdb stores this immuneACCESS table with in-frame sequences only. Part of the clones is absent; in the studies checked, under half of the shortfall reflects unresolved V genes, and no reason is known for the rest. The DNA was the basis for D and trimming; V, J and clone size are from that table. Within this sample are roughly 140,000 clones, with 80% to 90% of them counted one time only. The ten largest clones capture less than 3.5% of the sample.

Specimen: peripheral blood. The clonotype was recovered from a man aged 65 to 79 with acute or convalescent COVID-19. The V gene is TRBV5-8 and the J gene is TRBJ2-7, and TRBD2 aligns with 8 junction nucleotides. The CDR3 loop reads CASSLGGLASYEQYF. The sequenced DNA is TGTGCCAGCAGCTTGGGTGGACTAGCTTCCTACGAGCAGTACTTC.